One and the same sample provided the 19 T cell receptor beta chains below, sequenced in a study of T cells in Graves' hyperthyroidism and ophthalmopathy. From RNA transcripts, TCR beta CDR3 regions were amplified. The TCR CDR3 first-round RT-PCR relied on the HTBI primer set. TCRdb reprocessed the multiplex PCR reads via MiXCR and lists one record per CDR3 protein. Among under 650,000 distinct CDR3 sequences listed, under 20% were seen once. The sample was blood. Every receptor here comes from a woman aged 25 to 39 with Graves' hyperthyroidism.

This clonotype was seen repeatedly, ten times or more. This chain connects TRBV28 to TRBJ2-5; 7 nucleotides align to TRBD1. CDR1 is MDHEN and CDR2 is SYDVKM in the germline V gene. V dropped 6 bases and J dropped 5; count of bases not matched to a gene: 9. This CDR3 has 14 amino acids. CDR3 DNA sequence: TGTGCCAGCAGATCCTACAGGGGCCAGGAGACCCAGTACTTC. The encoded protein is CASRSYRGQETQYF.

Many counts were recorded for this clonotype. This rearrangement joins TRBV2 to TRBJ1-2; tentative D call: TRBD1 (6 bases). This CDR3 contains 12 residues. In germline, CDR1 is SNHLY, CDR2 FYNNEI. Between the trimmed V and J ends, which lost 7 bases and 4 bases, there was a span of 10 bases. In DNA form, the CDR3 reads TGTGCCAGCAAGCGGGGGCCCTATGGCTACACCTTC. This encodes CASKRGPYGYTF.

The chain couples TRBV12-3 or TRBV12-4 to TRBJ2-1, with 9 nucleotides matching TRBD2. The CDR3 extends over 15 amino acids. V dropped 1 base and J dropped 5; count of bases not matched to a gene: 3. CDR3 protein: CASSLELAGHNEQFF. The CDR3 bases are TGTGCCAGCAGTTTAGAACTAGCGGGTCACAATGAGCAGTTCTTC.

V gene TRBV5-4 combines with J gene TRBJ2-3; 8 nucleotides align to TRBD2. The V gene end was trimmed by 0 bases and the J gene end by 3 bases; junction bases not matched to a gene: 6. The CDR3 sequence is 16 residues long. CDR1 and CDR2 (germline): SGHNT, YYREEE (reference sequence). As DNA, the CDR3 is TGTGCCAGCAGCTTGGTTCCGGGAGGGTGGACAGATACGCAGTATTTT. The encoded protein is CASSLVPGGWTDTQYF.

This clonotype was recorded only once. The chain links TRBV5-5 to TRBJ2-7; D possibly matches TRBD1 or TRBD2 (5 bases each). The CDR3 sequence is 14 residues long. The germline V and J ends were trimmed by 1 base and 1 base, with 9 bases remaining between them. Germline V gene lookup returns CDR1 SGHKS and CDR2 YYEKEE (reference sequence). CDR3 region: CASSLSWGSYEQYF. The DNA of the CDR3 is TGTGCCAGCAGCTTGTCCTGGGGGTCCTACGAGCAGTACTTC.

This clonotype has ten or more counts. The chain is built from TRBV3-1 and TRBJ2-3; TRBD1 agrees at 8 bases. Germline V gives CDR1 LGHDT, CDR2 YNNKEL (reference sequence). The CDR3 has 13 amino acids. V lost 5 bases, J lost 5 bases, and 3 bases stayed unmatched. The CDR3 DNA is TGTGCCAGCAGCAAACAGGGGGAAGATACGCAGTATTTT. Amino acids: CASSKQGEDTQYF.

This chain links TRBV6-1 with TRBJ2-1; 7 bases line up with TRBD1. The germline CDR1 and CDR2 sequences are MNHNS and SASEGT. The length of the CDR3 is 15 residues. The V and J ends lost 4 bases and 3 bases, in that order; junction bases with no gene match: 6. The CDR3 here is CASSGVQGSYNEQFF. CDR3 DNA: TGTGCCAGCAGTGGCGTACAGGGGAGCTACAATGAGCAGTTCTTC.

This clonotype was detected a few times. CDR3 amino acids: CASSQPRGGQETDTQYF. CDR3 in DNA: TGTGCCAGCAGCCAACCTCGAGGGGGACAGGAAACAGATACGCAGTATTTT. This chain uses TRBV9 with TRBJ2-3; TRBD1 matches 8 bases. V was clipped by 4 bases and J by 3 bases; unmatched bases: 13. The CDR3 spans 17 residues. From germline, CDR1 is SGDLS and CDR2 YYNGEE.

This clonotype was seen a single time. A read error may explain this, as a much larger clone is one base away. This chain links TRBV12-3 or TRBV12-4 with TRBJ1-2; D is unclear. CDR3 length equals 15 residues. V lost 7 bases and J 5 bases, leaving 20 bases between the germline ends. DNA for the CDR3: TGTGCCAGCATAATTACGGTGGACGGATTATATGGCTACACCTTC. Encoded protein: CASIITVDGLYGYTF.

On this clonotype: Given a much more abundant clone one base away, this may be a read error. The conserved phenylalanine or tryptophan normally closing the CDR3 is absent here, so this likely arose from a read error. The genes are TRBV3-1 and TRBJ1-4; D uncertain. CDR3 size: 14 residues. The V gene's germline CDR1 is LGHDT and CDR2 YNNKEL (reference sequence). The germline V and J ends were trimmed by 0 bases and 3 bases, with 5 bases remaining between them. The CDR3 spells CASSQDGSNEKLFL. CDR3 nucleotide sequence: TGTGCCAGCAGCCAAGACGGGTCTAATGAAAAACTGTTTCTT.

This clonotype was observed at least ten times. The V call is TRBV28, the J call TRBJ1-1, with D perhaps matching TRBD1 (5 bases). CDR1 MDHEN and CDR2 SYDVKM come from the germline V gene. V lost 1 base to trimming and J lost 3 bases, with 12 bases between them. The CDR3 has 15 residues. DNA of the CDR3: TGTGCCAGCAGTTTATCGGGACTAGAGGACACTGAAGCTTTCTTT. Residues: CASSLSGLEDTEAFF.

This clonotype was observed at least ten times. The J gene is TRBJ2-7, the V gene TRBV13; a possible D gene is TRBD2 (6 bases). The germline V gene has CDR1 PRHDT and CDR2 FYEKMQ (reference sequence). Trimming took off 1 base at V and 1 base at J, with 11 bases between the two ends. The CDR3 runs to 15 residues. This CDR3 reads CASSLANGTSYEQYF. The CDR3 DNA is TGTGCCAGCAGCTTAGCGAACGGGACTTCCTACGAGCAGTACTTC.

This clonotype was detected many times. V gene TRBV5-1 combines with J gene TRBJ1-2, with TRBD1 identical over 8 bases. Trimming at V came to 0 bases and at J to 7 bases, leaving 11 bases not matched to a gene. Germline-derived CDR1 and CDR2 are SGHRS and YFSETQ. CDR3 length equals 16 residues. The CDR3 loop reads CASSLEQRTGISGYTF. The CDR3 bases are TGCGCCAGCAGCTTGGAGCAACGGACAGGGATAAGTGGCTACACCTTC.

This clonotype was seen many times. The J gene is TRBJ2-3, the V gene TRBV7-3; 9 bases are a match to TRBD1. V shed 5 bases, J shed 5 bases, and the junction held 8 bases outside the gene matches. Germline V lookup: CDR1 SGHTA, CDR2 FQGTGA. This CDR3 spans 15 amino acids. The CDR3 protein is CASSLGGTGLDTQYF. CDR3 nucleotides: TGTGCCAGCAGCCTCGGGGGGACAGGGTTAGATACGCAGTATTTT.

At least ten counts were recorded for this clonotype. The chain combines TRBV20-1 with TRBJ2-5; D not certain. Per germline, CDR1 DFQATT and CDR2 SNEGSKA (reference sequence). Trimming stripped 6 bases from V and 2 bases from J, with 10 bases between. The CDR3 has 12 amino acids. CDR3 amino acids: CSAARIQETQYF. The CDR3, as DNA: TGCAGTGCGGCCCGGATACAAGAGACCCAGTACTTC.

This clonotype was counted many times. J is TRBJ2-7 and V is TRBV6-1; no firm D call. This CDR3 comprises 13 residues. Germline V gene sequence: CDR1 MNHNS, CDR2 SASEGT. The V end lost 2 bases, the J end lost 3 bases, and 8 bases lay between the germline ends. The chain's CDR3 is CASSEYRNYEQYF. Written as DNA, the CDR3 is TGTGCCAGCAGTGAATACCGGAACTACGAGCAGTACTTC.

The chain carries TRBV27 and TRBJ1-2; a possible D gene is TRBD1 (5 bases). Trimming removed 1 base from V and 0 bases from J, with 12 bases in between. The germline V gene encodes CDR1 MNHEY and CDR2 SMNVEV (reference sequence). The CDR3 is 16 residues long. The CDR3 DNA is TGTGCCAGCAGTTTATTCCAGGGAAGAGCTAACTATGGCTACACCTTC. Translation gives CASSLFQGRANYGYTF.

This clonotype was recorded many times. The chain uses TRBV11-1 and TRBJ2-3; the match to TRBD2 covers 7 bases. Germline trimming cut 2 bases from V and 0 bases from J; bases unmatched to any gene: 2. Germline V gives CDR1 SGHAT, CDR2 FQDESV (reference sequence). This CDR3 spans 15 amino acids. CDR3 DNA sequence: TGTGCCAGCAGCTTACAAGCGGGAAGCACAGATACGCAGTATTTT. Its translation: CASSLQAGSTDTQYF.

This clonotype was detected a few times. This chain joins TRBV13 and TRBJ2-7, with a weak D call TRBD1 (8 bases). Per germline, CDR1 PRHDT and CDR2 FYEKMQ (reference sequence). This CDR3 spans 17 amino acids. The ends were cut back, 5 bases at V and 5 bases at J, with 25 bases in the middle. The CDR3 DNA reads TGTGCCAGCAGCGATTATAACACAGGACAGGGAGGGAACGAGCAGTACTTC. It specifies CASSDYNTGQGGNEQYF.